This entry features one TCR beta chain sequence. Its target antigen remains unknown. No qualities accompany the bases; no much larger clone lies one base away. Genomic DNA was extracted from sorted cells for sequencing of the TCRbeta CDR3 region. The immunoSEQ Assay was used to sequence the TCRbeta CDR3 regions. TCRdb's version of the immuneACCESS table is confined to in-frame rearrangements and falls short of the full clone set. An unresolved V gene accounts for under half of the shortfall where checked; the remainder is of unknown origin. The sample has just over 95,000 clones on record, roughly 88% of them singletons. The leading ten clones occupy less than 5% of the sample. Reading the germline V gene (reference sequence) gives CDR1 WNHNN and CDR2 SYGVQD. Reading from cysteine to phenylalanine, the CDR3 counts 13 amino acids. CDR3 DNA only is kept here, 39 bases in frame from base 1. V and J lose 5 bases and 6 bases, and a span of 14 bases separates them.

The data belong to a study of OX40 agonist ivuxolimab in advanced cancers. Context from the whole study: Ivuxolimab was a fully human IgG2 agonistic monoclonal antibody targeting the costimulatory receptor OX40 (CD134). Intravenous ivuxolimab was administered to patients every 2 weeks at six dose levels: 0.01, 0.1, 0.3, 1.5, 3 and 10 mg/kg. Of the approximately 53 patients in dose escalation, around 20 had hepatocellular carcinoma, some 15 had melanoma, 9 had renal cell carcinoma and 9 had head and neck cancer. In the dose-escalation cohort, 82.7% of patients were male, and the mean age was around 60 years with a range of about 20 to 80. Prior anti-PD-1, anti-PD-L1 or anti-CTLA-4 therapy was permitted, and less than 45% of dose-escalation patients had received checkpoint inhibitors. Partial responses were achieved by three dose-escalation patients, of whom one had hepatocellular carcinoma and two had cutaneous melanoma. Peripheral TCRbeta sequencing aimed to test whether ivuxolimab altered TCR sequence diversity and caused clonal T-cell expansion. The paper reports the monotherapy dose-escalation portion (N of about 47 patients) of the phase I ivuxolimab trial. Results and caveats for the whole study, not just this receptor: After ivuxolimab, CD8+ T cells had more expanded clones than CD4+ T cells on average. Which antigens the clonally expanded peripheral T cells were specific for was not determined. Low levels of normalized T-cell clonal expansion were also shown by some nonresponding patients. Partial responders in the 0.1-3.0 mg/kg groups had among the lowest normalized peripheral clonal expansion, especially among CD8+ T cells. Clonal expansion of both CD4+ and CD8+ blood T cells was observed from baseline to week 6 at doses 0.1 to 3.0 mg/kg.

Patients with a history of autoimmune disease or receiving systemic immunosuppression were excluded from the trial. In every dose cohort, peripheral blood was drawn for TCR sequencing at baseline, cycle 4 day 1, and cycle 7 day 1. The samples were taken from a phase I, first-in-human, multicenter, open-label dose-escalation trial of ivuxolimab. Adults with locally advanced or metastatic head and neck squamous cell, hepatocellular, melanoma or renal cell carcinoma were enrolled in the trial. Before TCR sequencing, CD4+ T cells and CD8+ T cells were sorted from peripheral blood as separate populations.

The chain is made from TRBV10-1 and TRBJ2-7, with TRBD1 tentatively as D gene (6 bases match). This TCR was sampled from an adult with an advanced solid tumor such as melanoma, head and neck, liver or kidney cancer. Here the sequenced sample was CD4+ or CD8+ T cells sorted from blood, taken in a trial of the OX40 agonist ivuxolimab. The sequenced DNA is TGCGCCAGCAGTCCCGTAATAGGGGGCGAGCAGTACTTC. It encodes CASSPVIGGEQYF.